The source of this T cell receptor beta chain is a study of cytomegalovirus exposure and HLA in healthy donors. A single count supports this clone. Primers: 60 Vbeta forward and 13 Jbeta reverse. TCRdb's table, derived via immunoSEQ multiplex PCR, lists solely in-frame clones and lacks some. The profile shows roughly 170,000 clones, roughly 83% of them singletons. Donors consisted of healthy bone marrow donors. This TCR derives from a man aged 30-40 years in good health and CMV-seronegative. Sample: PBMCs.

CDR3 DNA: TGCGCCAGCAGCAAGCAGGCCGGGACAGGGGTGATCACCTACGAGCAGTACTTC. Residues: CASSKQAGTGVITYEQYF. The chain links TRBV5-1 to TRBJ2-5; 10 bases fit TRBD1. The J call may be in error: the DNA end matches TRBJ2-7 better. The CDR3 spans 18 residues. Per the germline V gene, CDR1 is SGHRS and CDR2 is YFSETQ.